These T cell receptor beta chains were read from a single sample in a study of human T cells and chemical hapten exposure. Each CDR3 protein gets one entry after TCRdb re-called the RACE reads with MiXCR. The table records approximately 260,000 distinct CDR3 sequences, 7% to 10% of them present only once. This sample comprised whole blood, obtained in connection with sensitization to the hapten diphenylcyclopropenone (DPC). The receptors here all came from a woman between 40 and 50 years old with alopecia areata. Some clones in this sample may be carry-over from other donors' samples. Both conserved end residues are part of each CDR3. Each record gives: D gene, J gene, clone size, V gene, CDR3 protein, CDR3 DNA. D genes are given only for firm matches. Not all rows give a size; the values are once, few, many and, for expanded clones, a class.

D gene: -; J gene: TRBJ1-3; clone size: few; V gene: TRBV9; CDR3 protein: CASSGGQISGNTIYF; CDR3 DNA: TGTGCCAGCAGCGGAGGACAGATCTCTGGAAACACCATATATTTT
D gene: -; J gene: TRBJ1-1; clone size: -; V gene: TRBV30; CDR3 protein: CAWAPGGRWNTEAFF; CDR3 DNA: TGTGCCTGGGCGCCGGGGGGCAGATGGAACACTGAAGCTTTCTTT
D gene: -; J gene: TRBJ2-1; clone size: few; V gene: TRBV12-3/TRBV12-4; CDR3 protein: CASSLGEAYNEQFF; CDR3 DNA: TGTGCCAGCAGTTTAGGGGAAGCCTACAATGAGCAGTTCTTC
D gene: -; J gene: TRBJ1-5; clone size: -; V gene: TRBV10-3; CDR3 protein: CAISENSNYQPQHF; CDR3 DNA: TGTGCCATCAGTGAGAACAGTAATTATCAGCCCCAGCATTTT
D gene: TRBD1; J gene: TRBJ1-5; clone size: many; V gene: TRBV7-4; CDR3 protein: CASIEIPDRRNQPQHF; CDR3 DNA: TGTGCCAGCATCGAAATACCGGACAGGCGCAATCAGCCCCAGCATTTT
D gene: -; J gene: TRBJ1-6; clone size: -; V gene: TRBV12-3/TRBV12-4; CDR3 protein: CASSLGGNYNSPLHF; CDR3 DNA: TGTGCCAGCAGTTTAGGGGGCAATTATAATTCACCCCTCCACTTT
D gene: TRBD1; J gene: TRBJ1-5; clone size: few; V gene: TRBV4-3; CDR3 protein: CASSQDMGQGDQPQHF; CDR3 DNA: TGCGCCAGCAGCCAAGACATGGGACAGGGCGATCAGCCCCAGCATTTT
D gene: -; J gene: TRBJ2-7; clone size: many; V gene: TRBV20-1; CDR3 protein: CSASARGGTSTYEQYF; CDR3 DNA: TGCAGTGCTAGTGCCAGGGGCGGGACGTCCACCTACGAGCAGTACTTC
D gene: -; J gene: TRBJ2-3; clone size: -; V gene: TRBV29-1; CDR3 protein: CSVAGSGFGTDTQYF; CDR3 DNA: TGCAGCGTTGCCGGGAGTGGATTTGGTACAGATACGCAGTATTTT
D gene: -; J gene: TRBJ1-6; clone size: -; V gene: TRBV28; CDR3 protein: CASSLQSRDSPLHF; CDR3 DNA: TGTGCCAGCAGTTTGCAGTCTAGGGATTCACCCCTCCACTTT
D gene: TRBD2; J gene: TRBJ2-3; clone size: -; V gene: TRBV3-1; CDR3 protein: CASSLAIGRAEDTQYF; CDR3 DNA: TGTGCCAGCAGCCTCGCCATCGGGAGGGCGGAGGATACGCAGTATTTT
D gene: -; J gene: TRBJ2-3; clone size: few; V gene: TRBV10-3; CDR3 protein: CAISERVTSSGTQYF; CDR3 DNA: TGTGCCATCAGTGAAAGAGTTACTTCCTCCGGTACGCAGTATTTT
D gene: -; J gene: TRBJ2-7; clone size: few; V gene: TRBV20-1; CDR3 protein: CSARGSGTGAYEQYF; CDR3 DNA: TGCAGTGCTAGGGGGTCCGGGACGGGGGCCTACGAGCAGTACTTC
D gene: -; J gene: TRBJ1-3; clone size: few; V gene: TRBV20-1; CDR3 protein: CSAREFGGSGNTIYF; CDR3 DNA: TGCAGTGCTAGAGAATTCGGGGGGAGCGGAAACACCATATATTTT
D gene: -; J gene: TRBJ2-7; clone size: -; V gene: TRBV20-1; CDR3 protein: CSARGTPIYEQYF; CDR3 DNA: TGCAGTGCTAGAGGGACTCCGATCTACGAGCAGTACTTC
D gene: -; J gene: TRBJ1-2; clone size: few; V gene: TRBV2; CDR3 protein: CASSEASTGTYGYTF; CDR3 DNA: TGTGCCAGCAGTGAAGCGTCTACAGGGACCTATGGCTACACCTTC
D gene: -; J gene: TRBJ2-7; clone size: -; V gene: TRBV28; CDR3 protein: CASSLFVGLSYEQYF; CDR3 DNA: TGTGCCAGCAGTTTATTTGTGGGTCTCTCCTACGAGCAGTACTTC
D gene: TRBD2; J gene: TRBJ2-1; clone size: few; V gene: TRBV4-2; CDR3 protein: CASSQAPSGSRVGEQFF; CDR3 DNA: TGTGCCAGCAGCCAAGCGCCTAGCGGGAGTAGGGTAGGTGAGCAGTTCTTC
D gene: -; J gene: TRBJ2-5; clone size: many; V gene: TRBV20-1; CDR3 protein: CSARDLGVGGETQYF; CDR3 DNA: TGCAGTGCTAGAGATCTAGGGGTCGGGGGAGAGACCCAGTACTTC
D gene: -; J gene: TRBJ2-1; clone size: few; V gene: TRBV4-3; CDR3 protein: CASSQDGDDEQFF; CDR3 DNA: TGCGCCAGCAGCCAAGATGGAGATGATGAGCAGTTCTTC
D gene: TRBD1; J gene: TRBJ1-6; clone size: many; V gene: TRBV28; CDR3 protein: CASRLRTGGVSYNSPLHF; CDR3 DNA: TGTGCCAGCAGATTAAGGACAGGTGGTGTCTCCTATAATTCACCCCTCCACTTT
D gene: -; J gene: TRBJ2-5; clone size: many; V gene: TRBV7-2; CDR3 protein: CASSLLAKETQYF; CDR3 DNA: TGTGCCAGCAGCTTACTAGCGAAAGAGACCCAGTACTTC
D gene: -; J gene: TRBJ2-7; clone size: -; V gene: TRBV27; CDR3 protein: CASSLSRQGGGYEQYF; CDR3 DNA: TGTGCCAGCAGTTTATCCCGACAGGGAGGCGGCTACGAGCAGTACTTC
D gene: -; J gene: TRBJ1-5; clone size: few; V gene: TRBV12-3/TRBV12-4; CDR3 protein: CASSFQADQPQHF; CDR3 DNA: TGTGCCAGCAGTTTTCAGGCGGATCAGCCCCAGCATTTT
D gene: TRBD2; J gene: TRBJ2-7; clone size: few; V gene: TRBV6-5; CDR3 protein: CASSRHGGGEQYF; CDR3 DNA: TGTGCCAGCAGTCGACATGGGGGGGGTGAGCAGTACTTC
D gene: -; J gene: TRBJ2-7; clone size: few; V gene: TRBV7-2; CDR3 protein: CASSFDRDVGYEQYF; CDR3 DNA: TGTGCCAGCAGCTTCGACCGGGACGTCGGGTACGAGCAGTACTTC